Each of the 24 T cell receptor beta chains below was sequenced from the same sample in a study of CD8+CD57+ T cells in acquired aplastic anemia. Sequenced patients had shown CD8+CD57+ cell expansion by flow cytometry. Genomic DNA served as template for TCR beta VDJ and CDR3 profiling. TCRdb reprocessed the reads via MiXCR and lists one record per CDR3 protein. This table holds under 500,000 distinct CDR3 sequences, more than 25% found once. The sequencing input was sorted CD4+, CD8+, or CD8+CD57+ T cells (not recorded which) from PBMCs. The receptors shown here come from a human donor with aplastic anemia.

This clonotype was detected only a few times. A read error may explain this, as a much larger clone is one base away. V usage is TRBV2 and J usage is TRBJ1-1, with D possibly TRBD1 on 5 matching bases. Germline V gene sequence: CDR1 SNHLY, CDR2 FYNNEI. This CDR3 is 13 amino acids long. Trimming cost V 5 bases and J 3 bases, with 10 bases left between them. Written as DNA, the CDR3 is TGTGCCAGCAGTAGACAGCCGTACACTGAAGCTTTCTTT. Protein sequence: CASSRQPYTEAFF.

J is TRBJ1-1 and V is TRBV2; D remains unclear. Germline assignment: CDR1 SNHLY and CDR2 FYNNEI. The CDR3 length is 12 residues. Trimming shortened V by 6 bases and J by 4 bases, and 9 bases separated the two germline ends. The CDR3 is CASREESTEAFF. DNA of the CDR3: TGTGCCAGCAGGGAGGAGAGCACTGAAGCTTTCTTT.

The table lists this clonotype with many counts. The chain has TRBV7-2 and TRBJ1-5; no clear D. The V gene's germline CDR1 is SGHTA and CDR2 FQGNSA. Trimming removed 1 base from V and 0 bases from J, with 7 bases in between. There are 15 residues in the CDR3. CDR3: CASSLDGNSNQPQHF. In nucleotides, the CDR3 is TGTGCCAGCAGCTTAGATGGTAATAGCAATCAGCCCCAGCATTTT.

This clonotype was seen only a few times. This chain uses TRBV7-2 with TRBJ2-7, with 8 nucleotides matching TRBD2. The CDR3 extends over 14 amino acids. The germline CDR1 and CDR2 sequences are SGHTA and FQGNSA. The junction had 7 bases not matched to a gene; V was cut back by 6 bases and J by 3 bases. CDR3 protein: CASRNSGENYEQYF. Written as DNA, the CDR3 is TGTGCCAGCAGAAATAGCGGGGAGAACTACGAGCAGTACTTC.

This clonotype occurred once. The chain joins TRBV24-1 to TRBJ2-3; no firm D call. This CDR3 has 12 residues. Germline V gene sequence: CDR1 KGHDR, CDR2 SFDVKD. V shed 7 bases and J shed 7 bases, with 11 bases lying between them. For the CDR3, the DNA is TGTGCCACCAGAGAGACGTTGAATACGCAGTATTTT. Protein product: CATRETLNTQYF.

The chain is built from TRBV29-1 and TRBJ1-2, with D hard to call. The V end was cut by 4 bases, the J end by 8 bases, with 11 bases between. The CDR3 extends over 11 amino acids. Germline V gene lookup returns CDR1 SQVTM and CDR2 ANQGSEA. The CDR3 here is CSVGLTGGYTF. The CDR3 DNA reads TGCAGCGTTGGTCTGACCGGCGGCTACACCTTC.

Of note for this clonotype: This may come from a read error, since a much larger clone is one base off. The conserved closing phenylalanine or tryptophan is absent in this CDR3, likely reflecting a read error. V usage is TRBV7-9 and J usage is TRBJ2-5; D is undetermined. This CDR3 is built from 13 residues. Germline loops: CDR1 SEHNR, CDR2 FQNEAQ (reference sequence). V shed 2 bases and J shed 2 bases, with 6 bases lying between them. CDR3 sequence: CASSLFQQETQYS. The DNA of the CDR3 is TGTGCCAGCAGCTTATTTCAGCAAGAGACCCAGTACTCC.

This clonotype occurred many times. This chain connects TRBV2 to TRBJ2-5, with 10 bases that match TRBD2. J was trimmed by 5 bases and V by 1 base; bases with no gene match: 4. The CDR3 loop spans 15 amino acids. The germline gives CDR1 SNHLY, CDR2 FYNNEI. The CDR3 region is CASSEGLAGGETQYF. The CDR3 DNA follows: TGTGCCAGCAGTGAAGGACTAGCGGGCGGGGAGACCCAGTACTTC.

The chain carries TRBV25-1 and TRBJ2-2, with 11 bases that match TRBD1. The CDR3 runs to 16 residues. Germline V lookup: CDR1 MGHDK, CDR2 SYGVNS. Trimming removed 5 bases from V and 8 bases from J; junction bases left unmatched: 10. CDR3 DNA sequence: TGTGCCAGCAGTTACTCCGGACAGGGGGCTCAGGGGGAGCTGTTTTTT. Translation: CASSYSGQGAQGELFF.

The chain is built from TRBV20-1 and TRBJ2-5; D may match TRBD1 or TRBD2 (6 bases each). The CDR3 is 13 amino acids. Germline-derived CDR1 and CDR2 are DFQATT and SNEGSKA (reference sequence). V was shortened by 6 bases and J by 0 bases, with 11 bases between the two germline ends. The CDR3 sequence is CSAGGRDQETQYF. The CDR3, as DNA: TGCAGTGCCGGGGGCCGTGACCAAGAGACCCAGTACTTC.

This clonotype was recorded at least ten times. The chain has TRBV19 and TRBJ1-1, with D unclear. Looked up from germline, CDR1 is LNHDA and CDR2 is SQIVND (reference sequence). The CDR3 has 13 residues. V was trimmed by 0 bases and J by 2 bases, leaving 4 bases between them. The CDR3 DNA is TGTGCCAGTAGTATAGAGGGAAACACTGAAGCTTTCTTT. Amino acid sequence: CASSIEGNTEAFF. The variable domain in full, completed from reference TRBV19 and TRBJ1-1, reads DGGITQSPKYLFRKEGQNVTLSCEQNLNHDAMYWYRQDPGQGLRLIYYSQIVNDFQKGDIAEGYSVSREKKESFPLTVTSAQKNPTAFYLCASSIEGNTEAFFGQGTRLTVV.

The chain carries TRBV20-1 and TRBJ2-1; TRBD2 matches 7 bases. This CDR3 is built from 14 residues. The V and J ends lost 3 bases and 4 bases, in that order; junction bases with no gene match: 6. Germline V gene data show CDR1 as DFQATT and CDR2 as SNEGSKA (reference sequence). The CDR3 loop is CSARDGRRYNEQFF. The CDR3 DNA follows: TGCAGTGCTAGGGACGGGAGGCGTTACAATGAGCAGTTCTTC.

This clonotype was seen a few times. V usage is TRBV5-1 and J usage is TRBJ1-1; possible D gene TRBD1, 5 bases. Trimming removed 3 bases at V and 5 bases at J, with 11 bases between. CDR1 SGHRS and CDR2 YFSETQ come from the germline V gene. The CDR3 is made up of 13 amino acids. CDR3 protein: CASSWGSRTEAFF. In DNA form, the CDR3 reads TGCGCCAGCAGCTGGGGGAGCCGTACTGAAGCTTTCTTT.

The rearrangement links TRBV2 to TRBJ1-2; D is unresolved. The germline gives CDR1 SNHLY, CDR2 FYNNEI. Trimming took 6 bases from V and 12 from J, leaving 8 bases between them. The CDR3 length is 9 residues. This chain's CDR3 is CASRSGNTF. The CDR3 DNA follows: TGTGCCAGCAGATCTGGAAACACCTTC.

This chain joins TRBV6-1 and TRBJ2-5; no reliable D call. The ends were cut back, 0 bases at V and 1 base at J, with 9 bases in the middle. This CDR3 spans 15 amino acids. Germline V gene data show CDR1 as MNHNS and CDR2 as SASEGT. The CDR3 loop is CASSEALGFQETQYF. CDR3 DNA: TGTGCCAGCAGTGAAGCCTTGGGGTTCCAAGAGACCCAGTACTTC.

The chain uses TRBV29-1 and TRBJ2-7; 7 nucleotides match TRBD2. Per germline, CDR1 SQVTM and CDR2 ANQGSEA. CDR3 length: 12 residues. With 7 bases clipped from V and 7 bases from J, the junction kept 10 bases outside the gene matches. This CDR3 is CSAGETAGEQYF. In DNA, the CDR3 is TGCAGCGCGGGGGAAACAGCGGGGGAGCAGTACTTC.

The rearrangement uses TRBV7-2 and TRBJ2-1; 7 nucleotides match TRBD1. The germline V gene has CDR1 SGHTA and CDR2 FQGNSA. The CDR3 length is 13 residues. Germline trimming cut 5 bases from V and 6 bases from J; bases unmatched to any gene: 4. CDR3 sequence (DNA): TGTGCCAGCAGCCCGTGGGACAGCAATGAGCAGTTCTTC. As protein: CASSPWDSNEQFF.

This rearrangement joins TRBV6-1 to TRBJ2-3; the match to TRBD1 covers 11 bases. The CDR3 length is 15 residues. The germline gives CDR1 MNHNS, CDR2 SASEGT. The V and J ends lost 3 bases and 6 bases, in that order; junction bases with no gene match: 5. CDR3 in DNA: TGTGCCAGCAGTGACGGACAGGGGGCAAAGGATACGCAGTATTTT. This codes for CASSDGQGAKDTQYF.

The CDR3 region is CASSLSGGVQPQHF. Written as DNA, the CDR3 is TGTGCCAGCAGCCTATCGGGGGGTGTTCAGCCCCAGCATTTT. The J gene is TRBJ1-5, the V gene TRBV7-9; tentatively, D is TRBD1 (5 bases). The CDR3 is 14 residues long. Germline V gene data show CDR1 as SEHNR and CDR2 as FQNEAQ (reference sequence). Trimming removed 5 bases at V and 6 bases at J, with 14 bases between. Full variable domain (missing parts from reference TRBV7-9 and TRBJ1-5): DTGVSQNPRHKITKRGQNVTFRCDPISEHNRLYWYRQTLGQGPEFLTYFQNEAQLEKSRLLSDRFSAERPKGSFSTLEIQRTEQGDSAMYLCASSLSGGVQPQHFGDGTRLSIL.

The V gene is TRBV19, the J gene TRBJ2-7; 10 bases match TRBD1. J lost 6 bases, V lost 4 bases, and 6 bases had no gene match. CDR3 length: 14 amino acids. CDR1 and CDR2 from the germline V gene are LNHDA and SQIVND (reference sequence). The CDR3 spells CASSTNRDRGEQYF. The CDR3 coding sequence is TGTGCCAGTAGTACCAACCGGGACAGGGGCGAGCAGTACTTC.

This clonotype was seen only a few times. The rearrangement uses TRBV27 and TRBJ2-7; either TRBD1 or TRBD2 may supply D (6 bases each). Germline CDR1 reads MNHEY; CDR2 reads SMNVEV (reference sequence). There are 14 residues in the CDR3. With 6 bases removed from V and 3 bases from J, the gap between germline ends came to 15 bases. Here the CDR3 reads CASSRGQGGYEQYF. DNA of the CDR3: TGTGCCAGCAGCCGGGGGCAGGGTGGCTACGAGCAGTACTTC.

This chain uses TRBV25-1 with TRBJ1-6; 9 bases agree with TRBD1. The CDR3 has 14 amino acids. V lost 3 bases to trimming and J lost 14 bases; unmatched junction nucleotides: 8. Germline CDR1 MGHDK, CDR2 SYGVNS. The DNA for the CDR3 is TGTGCCAGCAGTGATGGACAGGGGACTTTAGCCCTCCACTTT. Translated: CASSDGQGTLALHF.

The chain joins TRBV20-1 to TRBJ2-7, with TRBD1 as a possible D gene (6 bases). The CDR3 runs to 14 residues. The germline V and J ends were trimmed by 3 bases and 1 base, with 13 bases remaining between them. Germline V gives CDR1 DFQATT, CDR2 SNEGSKA (reference sequence). The CDR3 spells CSARDDGTSYEQYF. The CDR3 DNA is TGCAGTGCTAGGGACGACGGGACATCCTACGAGCAGTACTTC.

This clonotype was found many times. The J gene is TRBJ2-7, the V gene TRBV19; D tentatively reads TRBD1 or TRBD2 (5 bases each). Germline V lookup: CDR1 LNHDA, CDR2 SQIVND (reference sequence). With 5 bases removed from V and 6 bases from J, the gap between germline ends came to 17 bases. The CDR3 runs 14 residues. CDR3 region: CASSRLMGRGEQYF. For the CDR3, the DNA is TGTGCCAGTAGTCGGCTAATGGGACGGGGCGAGCAGTACTTC.